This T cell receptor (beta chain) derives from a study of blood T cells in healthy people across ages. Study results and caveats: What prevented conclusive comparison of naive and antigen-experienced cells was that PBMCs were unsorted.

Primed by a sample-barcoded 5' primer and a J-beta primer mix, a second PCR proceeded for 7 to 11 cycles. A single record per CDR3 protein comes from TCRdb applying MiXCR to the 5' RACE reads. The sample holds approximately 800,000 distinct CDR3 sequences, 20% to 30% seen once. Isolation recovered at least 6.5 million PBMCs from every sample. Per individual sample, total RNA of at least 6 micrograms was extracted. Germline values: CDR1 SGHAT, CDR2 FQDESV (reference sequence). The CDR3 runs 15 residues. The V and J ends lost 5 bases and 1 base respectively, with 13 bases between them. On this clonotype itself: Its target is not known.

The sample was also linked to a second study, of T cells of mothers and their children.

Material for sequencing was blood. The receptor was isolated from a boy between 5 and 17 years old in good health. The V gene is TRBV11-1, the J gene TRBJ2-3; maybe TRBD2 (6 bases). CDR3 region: CASSPPTGGTDTQYF. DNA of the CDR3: TGTGCCAGCAGCCCCCCCACGGGGGGCACAGATACGCAGTATTTT.